This entry is about one TCR beta chain. Sequencing used immunoSEQ multiplex PCR; TCRdb keeps in-frame clones, though not all of them. Here the sample spans a few thousand clones, 60% to 75% being singletons. The entry originates in a study of somatic mutations in cytotoxic T cells in rheumatoid arthritis. Per germline, CDR1 MDHEN and CDR2 SYDVKM. The CDR3 has 15 amino acids. Trimming took 4 bases from V and 5 from J; bases not matched to a gene: 6. Sample: CD8+ T cells sorted from synovial fluid. The sequence was obtained from a young woman with rheumatoid arthritis. The chain employs TRBV28 and TRBJ2-1, with TRBD1 matching over 9 bases. The CDR3 DNA reads as TGTGCCAGCAGTTCCCGGACAGGGGACGACAATGAGCAGTTCTTC. It specifies CASSSRTGDDNEQFF.